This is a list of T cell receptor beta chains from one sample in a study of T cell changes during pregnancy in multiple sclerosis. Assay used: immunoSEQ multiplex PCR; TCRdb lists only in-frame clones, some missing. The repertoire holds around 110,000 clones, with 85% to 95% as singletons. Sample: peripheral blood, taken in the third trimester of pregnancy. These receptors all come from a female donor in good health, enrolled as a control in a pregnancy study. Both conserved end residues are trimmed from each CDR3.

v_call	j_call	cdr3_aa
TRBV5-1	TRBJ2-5	ASSFFPGAQETQY
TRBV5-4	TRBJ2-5	ASRGGETQY
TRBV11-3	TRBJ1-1	ASSLGNNRVMNTEAF
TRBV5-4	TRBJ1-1	ASSFHSMNTEAF
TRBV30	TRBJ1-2	AWSRGLVGGGYT
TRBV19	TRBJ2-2	ASSITYPNTGELF
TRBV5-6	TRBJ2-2	ASSRGQSNTGELF
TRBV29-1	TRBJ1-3	SAEDSSGNTIY
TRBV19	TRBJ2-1	ASRTTFGTVNEQF
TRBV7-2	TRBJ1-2	ASSVTTGQNLNGYT
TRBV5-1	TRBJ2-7	ASSPRDSYSYEQY
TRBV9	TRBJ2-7	ASSPAKGLAYEQY
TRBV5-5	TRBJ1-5	ASSLYDQPQH
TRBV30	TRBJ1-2	AWRRDRVYGYT
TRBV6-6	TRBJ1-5	ASSYSLGQGYPQH
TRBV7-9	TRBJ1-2	ASSLEGRGQGYT
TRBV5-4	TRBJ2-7	ASTRDSFSYEQY
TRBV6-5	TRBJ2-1	ATQSGNEQF
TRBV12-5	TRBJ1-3	ASGSYLQGSGNTIY
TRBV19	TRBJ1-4	ASSIVTATNEKLF
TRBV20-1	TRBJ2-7	SADSSYEQY
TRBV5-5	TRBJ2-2	ASSLYSSSSTGELF
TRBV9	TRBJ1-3	ASKSGAGNTIY
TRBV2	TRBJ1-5	ASSVGQGLYSNQPQH
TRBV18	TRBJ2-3	ASSPGLAGVLADTQY
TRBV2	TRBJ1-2	ASRKDRVEGYT
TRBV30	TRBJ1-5	AWSSGGNQPQH
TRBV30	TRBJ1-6	AWRRSLDLRDNSPLH
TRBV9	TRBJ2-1	ASSADIFSYNEQF
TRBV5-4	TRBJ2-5	ASSPGQGGSETQY
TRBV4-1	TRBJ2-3	ASSQGPTSGGHTQY
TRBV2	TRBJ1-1	ASSEVLTGSRPEAF
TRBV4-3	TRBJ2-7	ASSPRHGQTYEQY
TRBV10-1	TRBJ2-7	ASSENLAGGTLYEQY
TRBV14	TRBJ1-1	ASSQFGQTEAF
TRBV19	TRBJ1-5	ASSIEGRGNQPQH
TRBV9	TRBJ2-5	ASSAGWDQETQY
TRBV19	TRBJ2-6	ASSRPTGSGANVLT
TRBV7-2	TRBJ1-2	ASSGTGGWGYT
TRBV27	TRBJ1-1	ASSPDRDTRRAF
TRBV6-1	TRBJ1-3	ASSVGGAGNTIY
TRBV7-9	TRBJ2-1	ASSPRGRYEQF